This TCR beta chain originates from a study of blood T cells in healthy people across ages. A sample-barcoded 5' primer and a J-beta primer mix were used in a second PCR of roughly 6 to 11 cycles. In TCRdb, the 5' RACE reads were re-called with MiXCR into one record per CDR3 protein. This table holds 1.5 million to 2 million distinct CDR3 sequences, about two fifths found once. Notes on this clonotype: Its matching antigen is unknown.

Notes on the study in general: The recorded TCR beta diversity per million T cells decreased in a roughly linear manner with age. PBMCs that were unsorted prevented a conclusive naive versus antigen-experienced comparison.

The CDR3 runs 15 residues. V dropped 5 bases and J dropped 6; count of bases not matched to a gene: 11. CDR1 is MDHEN, CDR2 SYDVKM, per germline. Sequenced sample: blood. The source of this sequence is a human donor in good health. The J gene is TRBJ1-1, the V gene TRBV28; TRBD1 aligns across 8 bases. Here the CDR3 reads CASSTRTGRGPEAFF. The CDR3 nucleotides read TGTGCCAGCAGTACACGGACAGGGAGGGGACCTGAAGCTTTCTTT.